This TCR beta chain was sequenced for a study of T cell responses to AZD1222 COVID-19 vaccine. There are a few counts of this clone. As yet, its antigen is unknown. Trimming removed 3 bases from V and 0 bases from J, with 9 bases in between. Germline V gene data show CDR1 as LNHDA and CDR2 as SQIVND (reference sequence). The CDR3 has 14 amino acids. Findings and caveats of the study: White British donors predominated, females outnumbered males, and clonal diversity was possibly underestimated.

Profiled with immunoSEQ multiplex PCR; TCRdb holds only in-frame clones, not every one. Counted here are some 150,000 clones, about 93% occurring once; the ten biggest clones make up about 3.7%. The TCR comes from an adult in good health. Source: peripheral blood, taken on day 0 of AZD1222 vaccination. V gene TRBV19 combines with J gene TRBJ2-7; D ambiguous. CDR3 sequence reads: CASSILPNSYEQYF. CDR3 DNA sequence: TGTGCCAGTAGTATTCTCCCGAACTCCTACGAGCAGTACTTC.